One sample yielded the 18 T cell receptor beta chains listed below, sequenced in a study of T cells in Graves' hyperthyroidism and ophthalmopathy. RNA transcripts provided the source from which TCR beta CDR3 regions were amplified. HTBI primers were employed in a first-round RT-PCR of the TCR CDR3. Each CDR3 protein gets one entry after TCRdb re-called the multiplex PCR reads with MiXCR. This table has under 300,000 distinct CDR3 sequences, 13% to 15% appearing once. Sequencing was carried out using blood. The receptor source for this set is a woman in her forties with Graves' hyperthyroidism that later progressed to Graves' ophthalmopathy.

This clonotype was detected once. The V and J genes are TRBV6-7 and TRBJ1-2; D unresolved. TRBV6-7 carries the ORF label, with uncertain function. There are 14 residues in the CDR3. The ends were cut back, 7 bases at V and 10 bases at J, with 22 bases in the middle. The CDR3 spells CASTESDWGGTYTF. DNA for the CDR3: TGTGCCAGCACCGAGAGTGATTGGGGAGGAACCTACACCTTC.

This clonotype has at least ten counts. V gene TRBV27 combines with J gene TRBJ2-7; 8 nucleotides agree with TRBD1. Germline CDR1 is MNHEY and CDR2 is SMNVEV (reference sequence). The trim removed 3 bases at V and 3 bases at J, leaving 13 bases unmatched. This CDR3 has 17 amino acids. The DNA for the CDR3 is TGTGCCAGCAGTTTTCGAATTAACTGGGACAGGATCTACGAGCAGTACTTC. It yields the protein CASSFRINWDRIYEQYF.

The rearrangement joins TRBV14 to TRBJ2-6; 15 bases map to TRBD2. Losses at the gene ends were 3 bases for V and 3 bases for J; bases not matched to a gene: 9. This CDR3 is built from 20 residues. CDR1 is SGHDN, CDR2 FVKESK, per germline. CDR3 residues: CASSQIWTSGRAFGANVLTF. The CDR3 coding sequence is TGTGCCAGCAGCCAGATTTGGACTAGCGGGAGGGCTTTTGGGGCCAACGTCCTGACTTTC.

Worth noting for this clonotype: This may stem from a read error, because a much larger clone lies one nucleotide away. The chain combines TRBV20-1 with TRBJ2-2; possible D gene TRBD2, 6 bases. The germline V gene has CDR1 DFQATT and CDR2 SNEGSKA (reference sequence). This CDR3 is 16 amino acids long. The CDR3 bases are TGCAGTGTTAGAGATCCCACTAGCTTGAACACCGGGGAGCTGTTTTTT. This encodes CSVRDPTSLNTGELFF.

This clonotype was seen many times. V usage is TRBV3-1 and J usage is TRBJ2-5; 13 bases map to TRBD2. CDR3 length: 18 amino acids. V shed 0 bases and J 5 bases; nucleotides not matched to a gene: 9. Per the germline V gene, CDR1 is LGHDT and CDR2 is YNNKEL (reference sequence). As DNA, the CDR3 is TGTGCCAGCAGCCAAGACCGGACTAGCGGGAGTGCGGGGGAGACCCAGTACTTC. Protein: CASSQDRTSGSAGETQYF.

Of note for this clonotype: The missing conserved phenylalanine or tryptophan at the end of this CDR3 makes a read error likely. The DNA is omitted, as the CDR3 cannot be located on it reliably, and the CDR3 follows TCRdb's listing. This rearrangement joins TRBV15 to TRBJ1-6. Germline V lookup: CDR1 LNHNV, CDR2 YYDKDF (reference sequence). Inclusive of both ends, the CDR3 amounts to 15 amino acids. CDR3 loop: CATSRDSWNYSPRHV.

There are many counts of this clonotype. The rearrangement joins TRBV10-2 to TRBJ2-7; 7 bases map to TRBD1. Germline CDR1 and CDR2: WSHSY and SAAADI. J was trimmed by 1 base and V by 6 bases; bases with no gene match: 9. CDR3 length equals 15 residues. The CDR3 region has the DNA TGCGCCAGCAGACCCGCCGGGACAGATTCCTACGAGCAGTACTTC. This translates into CASRPAGTDSYEQYF.

This clonotype was observed at least ten times. The chain recombines TRBV10-2 with TRBJ1-1; unclear D gene. Trimming removed 2 bases from V and 1 base from J, with 11 bases in between. In germline, CDR1 is WSHSY, CDR2 SAAADI. This CDR3 has 15 residues. The CDR3 loop is CASSERAESNTEAFF. CDR3 nucleotides: TGCGCCAGCAGTGAGAGGGCTGAATCGAACACTGAAGCTTTCTTT.

Details on this clonotype: A much larger clonotype is one base distant, so this may be a read error. The chain recombines TRBV10-2 with TRBJ2-7, with D possibly called TRBD1 or TRBD2 (5 bases each). Germline loops: CDR1 WSHSY, CDR2 SAAADI. The V end was cut by 8 bases, the J end by 9 bases, with 20 bases between. The CDR3 totals 13 residues. DNA of the CDR3: TGCGCCAGCGACGACTTAAACGGGGACGGGCAGTACTTC. Translated: CASDDLNGDGQYF.

This clonotype was seen at least ten times. The chain combines TRBV28 with TRBJ1-5; D gene uncertain. There are 14 residues in the CDR3. The V gene lost 2 bases and the J gene lost 9 bases, with 14 bases spanning the gap. Germline CDR1 MDHEN, CDR2 SYDVKM. The CDR3 DNA is TGTGCCAGCAGTTTAGATTCGGATCTTCGGCCCCAGCATTTT. This gives the protein CASSLDSDLRPQHF.

This clonotype was observed at least ten times. The chain carries TRBV19 and TRBJ2-7; D is unclear. Trimming left V 5 bases short and J 6 bases short, with 20 bases between. Germline CDR1 LNHDA, CDR2 SQIVND (reference sequence). CDR3 length equals 15 residues. In DNA, the CDR3 is TGTGCCAGTAGTCCCGGACCACTCAGCATCCGCGAGCAGTACTTC. The encoded protein is CASSPGPLSIREQYF.

Concerning this clonotype: A much bigger clone sits one base away, suggesting this may be a read error. The rearrangement links TRBV20-1 to TRBJ2-5; 10 bases line up with TRBD2. TRBJ2-1 explains the end of the DNA better; the J call may be wrong. The CDR3 runs to 18 residues. CDR1 and CDR2 from the germline V gene are DFQATT and SNEGSKA (reference sequence). Written as DNA, the CDR3 is TGCAGTGCTAGAGATTTAAGGGCTAGCGGGAGTGTGGGAGAGACCCAGTTCTTC. Its protein is CSARDLRASGSVGETQFF.

In its sample, this clonotype was seen many times. V usage is TRBV28 and J usage is TRBJ1-5; D perhaps matches TRBD1 (5 bases). Germline V gene sequence: CDR1 MDHEN, CDR2 SYDVKM. The CDR3 length is 18 residues. V lost 1 base to trimming and J lost 2 bases, with 18 bases between them. Here the CDR3 reads CASSLFGHRLLGNQPQHF. CDR3 nucleotide sequence: TGTGCCAGCAGTTTATTTGGACACCGACTCTTGGGCAATCAGCCCCAGCATTTT.

This clonotype has ten or more counts. The CDR3 DNA reads TGTGCCATCAGTGCCGGGAGCCTATGGGGCAATGAGCAGTTCTTC. It codes for CAISAGSLWGNEQFF. The chain has TRBV10-3 and TRBJ2-1; weak D call: TRBD2 (6 bases). Germline assignment: CDR1 ENHRY and CDR2 SYGVKD. The CDR3 has 15 amino acids. V was cut by 4 bases and J by 6 bases, with 16 bases left in between.

For this clonotype: A read error is possible here, since a much larger clone lies one base away. The chain recombines TRBV6-2 or TRBV6-3 with TRBJ2-7; tentative D call: TRBD1 (6 bases). This CDR3 spans 13 amino acids. Germline V gene sequence: CDR1 MNHEY, CDR2 SVGEGT. CDR3 nucleotide sequence: TGTACCAGCAGTGTGGTCAGGGGTTACGAGCAGTACTTC. Residues: CTSSVVRGYEQYF.

Many counts were recorded for this clonotype. The chain has TRBV29-1 and TRBJ1-5, with 7 positions matching TRBD1. The CDR3 has 13 residues. CDR1 SQVTM and CDR2 ANQGSEA come from the germline V gene. The trim removed 7 bases at V and 5 bases at J, leaving 8 bases unmatched. The CDR3 DNA reads as TGCAGCGCCCTGGGACAGCCCGATCAGCCCCAGCATTTT. Its protein is CSALGQPDQPQHF.

This clonotype was picked up many times. The J gene is TRBJ2-5, the V gene TRBV19, with TRBD2 identical over 8 bases. The CDR3 runs 12 residues. Germline V lookup: CDR1 LNHDA, CDR2 SQIVND (reference sequence). Trimming took 6 bases from V and 7 from J; bases not matched to a gene: 4. The CDR3 DNA is TGTGCCAGTAGGACTAGCGCCGGGACCCAGTACTTC. As protein: CASRTSAGTQYF.

This clonotype occurred many times. The chain is built from TRBV5-1 and TRBJ1-6; possibly TRBD1 for D (5 bases). Germline values: CDR1 SGHRS, CDR2 YFSETQ. Trimming removed 3 bases at V and 13 bases at J, with 14 bases between. CDR3 size: 13 residues. As DNA, the CDR3 is TGCGCCAGCAGCTGGACGGGGCAAGATCCCCTCCACTTT. It codes for CASSWTGQDPLHF.